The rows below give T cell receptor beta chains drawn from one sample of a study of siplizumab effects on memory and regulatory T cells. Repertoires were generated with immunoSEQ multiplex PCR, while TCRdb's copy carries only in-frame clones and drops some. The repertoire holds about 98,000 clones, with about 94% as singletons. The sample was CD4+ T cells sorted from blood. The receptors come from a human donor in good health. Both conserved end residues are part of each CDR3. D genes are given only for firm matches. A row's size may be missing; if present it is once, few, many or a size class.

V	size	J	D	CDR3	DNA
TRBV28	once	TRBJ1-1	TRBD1	CASSFPQGARTEAFF	TGTGCCAGCAGTTTCCCCCAGGGGGCGAGGACTGAAGCTTTCTTT
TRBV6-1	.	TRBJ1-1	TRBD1	CASSAGTGSWTEAFF	TGTGCCAGCAGCGCTGGGACAGGGAGTTGGACTGAAGCTTTCTTT
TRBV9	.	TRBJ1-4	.	CASSVGRGNEKLFF	TGTGCCAGCAGCGTGGGACGGGGAAATGAAAAACTGTTTTTT
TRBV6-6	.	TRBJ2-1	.	CASSYQRQSSYNEQFF	TGTGCCAGCAGTTACCAGCGGCAGAGCTCCTACAATGAGCAGTTCTTC
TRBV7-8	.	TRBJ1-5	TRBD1	CASSNGTGKVQPQHF	TGTGCCAGCAGCAACGGGACAGGGAAGGTTCAGCCCCAGCATTTT
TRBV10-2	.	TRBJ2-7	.	CASSDGRAEPYEQYF	TGCGCCAGCAGTGACGGGCGGGCGGAACCCTACGAGCAGTACTTC
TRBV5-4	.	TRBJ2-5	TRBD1	CASSRDRGETQYF	TGTGCCAGCAGCCGGGACAGAGGAGAGACCCAGTACTTC
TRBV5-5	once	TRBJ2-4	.	CASSGGTDRHLAKNIQYF	TGTGCCAGCAGCGGCGGGACAGACAGGCATCTAGCCAAAAACATTCAGTACTTC
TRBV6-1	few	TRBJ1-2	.	CASWGVGDAYGYTF	TGTGCCAGCTGGGGGGTTGGGGATGCCTATGGCTACACCTTC
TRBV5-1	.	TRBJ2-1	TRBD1	CASTGGPESYNEQFF	TGCGCCAGTACAGGGGGTCCGGAATCCTACAATGAGCAGTTCTTC
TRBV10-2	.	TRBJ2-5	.	CASSPGGGETQYF	TGCGCCAGCAGCCCCGGGGGTGGGGAGACCCAGTACTTC
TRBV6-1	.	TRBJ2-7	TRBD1	CASSERTGRGPAEQYF	TGTGCCAGCAGTGAAAGGACAGGGCGAGGTCCGGCCGAGCAGTACTTC
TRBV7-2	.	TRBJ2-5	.	CASSLARGTETQYF	TGTGCCAGCAGCTTAGCCCGGGGAACAGAGACCCAGTACTTC
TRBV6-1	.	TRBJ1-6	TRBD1	CASSERGTGGVKSPLHF	TGTGCCAGCAGTGAAAGGGGGACAGGGGGCGTCAAGTCACCCCTCCACTTT
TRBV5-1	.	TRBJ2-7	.	CASSLDGQASYEQYF	TGCGCCAGCAGCTTGGATGGCCAGGCCTCCTACGAGCAGTACTTC
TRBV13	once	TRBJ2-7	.	CASSSTLEGGARTYEQYF	TGTGCCAGCAGCTCGACCCTGGAGGGGGGCGCGAGAACGTACGAGCAGTACTTC
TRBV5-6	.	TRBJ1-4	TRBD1	CASSLGDRRHEKLFF	TGTGCCAGCAGCTTGGGGGACAGGAGGCATGAAAAACTGTTTTTT
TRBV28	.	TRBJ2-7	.	CASREPGGDEQYF	TGTGCCAGCAGGGAACCGGGTGGAGACGAGCAGTACTTC
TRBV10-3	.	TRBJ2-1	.	CAISVSTYNEQFF	TGTGCCATCAGTGTATCAACCTACAATGAGCAGTTCTTC
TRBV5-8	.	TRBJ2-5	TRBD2	CASSFGGLAGKETQYF	TGTGCCAGCAGCTTTGGGGGACTAGCGGGAAAAGAGACCCAGTACTTC
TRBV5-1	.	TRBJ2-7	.	CASSWEGDSSYEQYF	TGCGCCAGCAGCTGGGAGGGGGACAGCTCATACGAGCAGTACTTC
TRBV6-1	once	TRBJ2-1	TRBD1	CASSVQGAYNEQFF	TGTGCCAGCAGTGTACAGGGGGCCTACAATGAGCAGTTCTTC
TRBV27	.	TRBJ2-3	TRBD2	CASSPRLAYSTDTQYF	TGTGCCAGCAGTCCCCGACTAGCATATAGCACAGATACGCAGTATTTT
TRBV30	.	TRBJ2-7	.	CAWTPRWGSSYEQYF	TGTGCCTGGACTCCACGGTGGGGAAGCTCCTACGAGCAGTACTTC
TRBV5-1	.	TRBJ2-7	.	CASSRDGAYEQYF	TGCGCCAGCAGTCGGGATGGAGCCTACGAGCAGTACTTC
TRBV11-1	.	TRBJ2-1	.	CASSLGRQWNEQFF	TGTGCCAGCAGCTTAGGACGACAGTGGAATGAGCAGTTCTTC
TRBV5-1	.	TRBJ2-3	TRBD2	CASSRSGTSENTQYF	TGCGCCAGCAGCCGATCCGGGACTAGCGAAAATACGCAGTATTTT
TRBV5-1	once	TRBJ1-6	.	CASSLEGGKVSPLHF	TGCGCCAGCAGCTTGGAAGGGGGTAAAGTTTCACCCCTCCACTTT
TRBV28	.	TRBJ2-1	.	CASLRRVLSYNEQFF	TGTGCCAGCCTAAGACGTGTGCTTTCCTACAATGAGCAGTTCTTC
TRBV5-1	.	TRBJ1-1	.	CASSLKGRTMNTEAFF	TGCGCCAGCAGCTTGAAGGGCAGAACGATGAACACTGAAGCTTTCTTT
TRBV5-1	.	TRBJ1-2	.	CASSLAGGEDYTF	TGCGCCAGCAGCTTGGCCGGGGGAGAAGACTACACCTTC
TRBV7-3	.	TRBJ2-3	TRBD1	CASSSTGLGDTQYF	TGTGCCAGCAGCTCGACAGGGTTGGGAGATACGCAGTATTTT
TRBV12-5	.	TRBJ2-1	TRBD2	CASGFTSGSSVEQFF	TGTGCTAGTGGTTTTACTAGCGGGAGTTCAGTTGAGCAGTTCTTC
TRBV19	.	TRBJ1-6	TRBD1	CASRRDRGNSPLHF	TGTGCCAGCCGGAGGGACAGGGGAAATTCACCCCTCCACTTT
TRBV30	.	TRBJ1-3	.	CAWSVQENTIYF	TGTGCCTGGAGTGTACAAGAAAACACCATATATTTT
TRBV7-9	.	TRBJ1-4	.	CASSPGGGTTNEKLFF	TGTGCCAGCAGCCCGGGCGGGGGCACAACTAATGAAAAACTGTTTTTT
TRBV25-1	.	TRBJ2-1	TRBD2	CASSEWGGDGRSREQFF	TGTGCCAGCAGTGAATGGGGAGGGGACGGGAGATCTCGGGAGCAGTTCTTC
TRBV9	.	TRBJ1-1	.	CASSTNQGYAFF	TGTGCCAGCAGCACCAACCAGGGGTACGCTTTCTTT
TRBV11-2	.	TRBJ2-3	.	CASSFVRPRTDTQYF	TGTGCCAGCAGCTTCGTCAGGCCCCGCACAGATACGCAGTATTTT
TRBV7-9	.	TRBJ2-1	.	CASSLGGGHEQFF	TGTGCCAGCAGCTTAGGAGGGGGGCACGAGCAGTTCTTC
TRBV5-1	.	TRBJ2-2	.	CASSLDSLWTGELFF	TGCGCCAGCAGCTTGGACTCGCTATGGACCGGGGAGCTGTTTTTT